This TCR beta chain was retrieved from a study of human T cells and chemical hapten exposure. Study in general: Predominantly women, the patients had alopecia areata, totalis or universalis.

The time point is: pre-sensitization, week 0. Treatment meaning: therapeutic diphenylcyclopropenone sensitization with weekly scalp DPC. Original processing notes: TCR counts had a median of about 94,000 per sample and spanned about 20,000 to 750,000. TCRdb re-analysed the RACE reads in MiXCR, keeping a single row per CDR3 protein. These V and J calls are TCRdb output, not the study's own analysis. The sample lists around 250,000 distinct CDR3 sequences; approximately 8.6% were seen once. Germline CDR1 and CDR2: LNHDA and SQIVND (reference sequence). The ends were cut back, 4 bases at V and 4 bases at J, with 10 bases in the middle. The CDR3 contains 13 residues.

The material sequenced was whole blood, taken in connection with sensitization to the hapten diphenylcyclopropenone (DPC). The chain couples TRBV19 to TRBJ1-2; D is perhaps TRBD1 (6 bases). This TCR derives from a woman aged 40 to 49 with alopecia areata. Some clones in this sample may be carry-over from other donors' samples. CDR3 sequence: CASSTGGGYGYTF. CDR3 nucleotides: TGTGCCAGTAGTACCGGGGGCGGCTATGGCTACACCTTC.